The 18 T cell receptor beta chains presented below share a single source sample, sequenced in a study of T cells after posttransplantation cyclophosphamide. Sequencing was performed with immunoSEQ multiplex PCR; in TCRdb, only in-frame clones are kept and a portion is missing. This table has tens of thousands of clones, 73% appearing once. The sequencing sample was made of memory CD4+ T cells sorted from PBMCs. The receptors originated from a woman aged 60-75 years in good health, CMV-negative, and a related stem cell transplant donor.

J is TRBJ1-1 and V is TRBV28, with no clear D. CDR3 length: 12 amino acids. Trimming took 5 bases from V and 13 from J, leaving 17 bases between them. CDR1 is MDHEN, CDR2 SYDVKM, per germline. This CDR3 reads CASSPYPFEGFF. CDR3 coding DNA: TGTGCCAGCAGTCCATACCCCTTTGAGGGTTTCTTT.

The V gene is TRBV5-4, the J gene TRBJ2-2; 7 bases are shared with TRBD1. Germline V gives CDR1 SGHNT, CDR2 YYREEE (reference sequence). Trimming took 4 bases from V and 4 from J; bases not matched to a gene: 7. The CDR3 has 15 amino acids. The CDR3 coding sequence is TGTGCCAGCAGCCATCCCTCAGGGGGCACCGGGGAGCTGTTTTTT. Residues: CASSHPSGGTGELFF.

This clone was picked up one time. CDR3 region: CASSLAGQPQHF. In nucleotides, the CDR3 is TGTGCCAGCAGCTTAGCTGGCCAGCCCCAGCATTTT. The chain couples TRBV7-8 to TRBJ1-5; D not resolved. CDR1 is SGHVS and CDR2 is FQNEAQ in the germline V gene. V was trimmed by 0 bases and J by 7 bases, leaving 4 bases between them. The CDR3 runs 12 residues.

The J gene is TRBJ2-1, the V gene TRBV19, with a weak D call TRBD2 (6 bases). Germline assignment: CDR1 LNHDA and CDR2 SQIVND (reference sequence). V was trimmed by 7 bases and J by 5 bases, leaving 18 bases between them. The CDR3 is made up of 15 amino acids. DNA of the CDR3: TGTGCCAGTATTCCTAGCGCCAAAGGGGACAATGAGCAGTTCTTC. Translated, it gives CASIPSAKGDNEQFF.

The chain combines TRBV29-1 with TRBJ2-1, with no clear D. The CDR3 has 13 residues. Germline V gene lookup returns CDR1 SQVTM and CDR2 ANQGSEA. V lost 7 bases and J 9 bases, leaving 19 bases between the germline ends. DNA of the CDR3: TGCAGCGGGTGTAGTCAACCTCACGGTGAGCAGTTCTTC. Residues: CSGCSQPHGEQFF.

The chain carries TRBV5-1 and TRBJ2-2, with TRBD2 matching 13 bases. CDR3 length equals 15 residues. Trimming cost V 3 bases and J 9 bases; bases outside gene matches: 5. CDR1 is SGHRS, CDR2 YFSETQ, per germline. CDR3 protein: CASSSGLAGRRELFF. The DNA for the CDR3 is TGCGCCAGCAGCTCGGGACTAGCGGGAAGGCGGGAGCTGTTTTTT.

J is TRBJ2-5 and V is TRBV2; D perhaps matches TRBD1 (5 bases). Trimming left V 4 bases short and J 4 bases short, with 7 bases between. This CDR3 comprises 12 residues. Per germline, CDR1 SNHLY and CDR2 FYNNEI. The CDR3, as DNA: TGTGCCAGCAGTGGCCAGGGAGAGACCCAGTACTTC. Translation: CASSGQGETQYF.

The V call is TRBV5-1, the J call TRBJ2-7; TRBD1 agrees at 8 bases. V lost 5 bases, J lost 3 bases, and 10 bases stayed unmatched. The CDR3 runs 15 residues. Germline V gene data show CDR1 as SGHRS and CDR2 as YFSETQ. The CDR3 region is CASRFDRGKGYEQYF. The CDR3 DNA sequence: TGCGCCAGCAGATTCGACAGGGGCAAAGGCTACGAGCAGTACTTC.

This chain uses TRBV6-1 with TRBJ1-1, with a weak D call TRBD1 (5 bases). The ends were cut back, 3 bases at V and 1 base at J, with 6 bases in the middle. The germline gives CDR1 MNHNS, CDR2 SASEGT. CDR3 length: 13 amino acids. The CDR3 loop is CASSDQGNTEAFF. CDR3 in DNA: TGTGCCAGCAGTGACCAGGGGAACACTGAAGCTTTCTTT.

V gene TRBV27 combines with J gene TRBJ2-1; 7 bases align to TRBD2. In germline, CDR1 is MNHEY, CDR2 SMNVEV (reference sequence). This CDR3 spans 14 amino acids. J lost 1 base, V lost 6 bases, and 3 bases had no gene match. The CDR3 nucleotides are TGTGCCAGCAGGAAAGCGGGATCCTACAATGAGCAGTTCTTC. Protein: CASRKAGSYNEQFF.

The chain is built from TRBV7-6 and TRBJ1-1; no firm D call. This CDR3 is 14 amino acids long. The germline V gene has CDR1 SGHVS and CDR2 FNYEAQ. Trimming left V 5 bases short and J 1 base short, with 11 bases between. CDR3 sequence reads: CASSHGLSNTEAFF. The CDR3 nucleotides read TGTGCCAGCAGCCATGGACTTTCGAACACTGAAGCTTTCTTT.

The chain is built from TRBV10-3 and TRBJ2-7; TRBD1 is a possible D gene (6 bases). Germline CDR1 ENHRY, CDR2 SYGVKD. Trimming shortened V by 6 bases and J by 2 bases, and 8 bases separated the two germline ends. The CDR3 is 12 amino acids. In DNA form, the CDR3 reads TGTGCCATCAGCAGGGGAACCTACGAGCAGTACTTC. Its protein product is CAISRGTYEQYF.

This clone was detected a few times. The rearrangement joins TRBV19 to TRBJ1-4; 8 positions agree with TRBD1. The CDR3 contains 15 residues. Germline assignment: CDR1 LNHDA and CDR2 SQIVND (reference sequence). The junction had 5 bases not matched to a gene; V was cut back by 6 bases and J by 2 bases. In nucleotides, the CDR3 is TGTGCCAGTAGCTACTACAGGGGGACTAATGAAAAACTGTTTTTT. Amino acid sequence: CASSYYRGTNEKLFF.

The rearrangement links TRBV9 to TRBJ2-1, with 13 bases fitting TRBD2. The CDR3 spans 17 residues. V was pared by 3 bases and J by 5 bases, with 8 bases of the junction left unmatched. Germline lookup yields CDR1 SGDLS and CDR2 YYNGEE. The CDR3 region has the DNA TGTGCCAGCAGCGCAGGTCGACTAGCGGGGGGCAACAATGAGCAGTTCTTC. Translation gives CASSAGRLAGGNNEQFF.

This chain connects TRBV27 to TRBJ2-3; 9 nucleotides agree with TRBD2. V shed 6 bases, J shed 1 base, and the junction held 2 bases outside the gene matches. The germline gives CDR1 MNHEY, CDR2 SMNVEV (reference sequence). CDR3 length: 14 residues. The CDR3 DNA sequence: TGTGCCAGCAGGTTAGCGGGAGGCACAGATACGCAGTATTTT. It yields the protein CASRLAGGTDTQYF.

The chain carries TRBV15 and TRBJ2-1; the match to TRBD2 covers 10 bases. This CDR3 has 17 amino acids. Germline-derived CDR1 and CDR2 are LNHNV and YYDKDF (reference sequence). Germline trimming cut 3 bases from V and 7 bases from J; bases unmatched to any gene: 12. This chain's CDR3 is CATSRGPTSGLGNEQFF. The CDR3 DNA reads as TGTGCCACCAGCAGGGGACCGACTAGCGGGTTGGGGAATGAGCAGTTCTTC.

The chain is built from TRBV6-1 and TRBJ1-2, with D uncertain. This CDR3 contains 13 residues. CDR1 and CDR2 (germline): MNHNS, SASEGT. Trimming removed 2 bases at V and 4 bases at J, with 8 bases between. CDR3 DNA sequence: TGTGCCAGCAGTGAAACCCTGGCCTATGGCTACACCTTC. Translated: CASSETLAYGYTF.

This clone came up once. The CDR3 loop is CASSLRETGGFEQYF. CDR3 nucleotides: TGTGCCAGCAGCTTGAGAGAGACAGGGGGCTTCGAGCAGTACTTC. V gene TRBV5-5 combines with J gene TRBJ2-7; 10 bases map to TRBD1. V shed 1 base, J shed 6 bases, and the junction held 7 bases outside the gene matches. The germline V gene encodes CDR1 SGHKS and CDR2 YYEKEE (reference sequence). CDR3 size: 15 residues.